Presented here are 20 T cell receptor beta chains from one specimen sequenced in a study of cytomegalovirus exposure and HLA in healthy donors. Both 60 Vbeta primers and 13 Jbeta primers went into the PCR. The table came from immunoSEQ multiplex PCR; TCRdb's copy has only in-frame clones and leaves some out. The repertoire has about 87,000 clones, under 80% of them found once; the top ten carry about 20%. Sequenced input: PBMCs. Receptors were obtained from a man between 25 and 39 years old in good health and CMV-seropositive.

The rearrangement joins TRBV4-2 to TRBJ1-2, with 8 nucleotides matching TRBD1. J gave up 4 bases and V 0 bases, and 7 bases lay outside the gene matches. In germline, CDR1 is LGHNA, CDR2 YNFKEQ. This CDR3 is built from 16 residues. The CDR3 reads CASSQDLGQGAYGYTF. CDR3 coding DNA: TGTGCCAGCAGCCAAGATCTCGGGCAGGGGGCCTATGGCTACACCTTC.

The chain has TRBV4-1 and TRBJ2-4; 9 nucleotides align to TRBD1. The germline gives CDR1 MGHRA, CDR2 YSYEKL. This CDR3 has 14 residues. With V trimmed by 5 bases and J by 9 bases, 8 bases remained unmatched. In DNA form, the CDR3 reads TGCGCCAGCAGCGGGGGGACAGGGTGGACCATTCAGTACTTC. Translated: CASSGGTGWTIQYF.

The chain has TRBV6-1 and TRBJ2-7; TRBD1 aligns across 8 bases. Trimming took 8 bases from V and 0 from J; bases not matched to a gene: 9. The CDR3 has 15 amino acids. Germline V gene lookup returns CDR1 MNHNS and CDR2 SASEGT. The CDR3, as DNA: TGTGCCAGCGGGGGACGCAGGGGGCCCTCCTACGAGCAGTACTTC. It translates to CASGGRRGPSYEQYF.

The CDR3 spells CASSYSAPPGNQPQHF. The CDR3 DNA follows: TGTGCCAGCAGTTACTCTGCCCCCCCAGGCAATCAGCCCCAGCATTTT. This sequence joins TRBV6-5 and TRBJ1-5; D call uncertain. CDR3 length equals 16 residues. Looked up from germline, CDR1 is MNHEY and CDR2 is SVGAGI. Deletions cut 0 bases from V and 2 bases from J, with 11 bases between.

The rearrangement links TRBV10-1 to TRBJ1-1; the match to TRBD1 covers 8 bases. This CDR3 has 16 amino acids. The junction had 10 bases not matched to a gene; V was cut back by 3 bases and J by 4 bases. Germline-derived CDR1 and CDR2 are WNHNN and SYGVQD (reference sequence). CDR3 sequence reads: CASSDLAGTGPTEAFF. CDR3 DNA sequence: TGCGCCAGCAGTGATCTGGCCGGGACAGGACCCACTGAAGCTTTCTTT.

The chain uses TRBV14 and TRBJ2-3; TRBD2 agrees at 8 bases. V trimming: 4 bases; J trimming: 2 bases; junction bases outside the gene matches: 14. Germline V gene lookup returns CDR1 SGHDN and CDR2 FVKESK. The CDR3 sequence is 18 residues long. The CDR3 region is CASSLAWFERENTDTQYF. CDR3 in DNA: TGTGCCAGCAGCCTCGCCTGGTTTGAGCGGGAGAACACAGATACGCAGTATTTT.

V usage is TRBV6-6 and J usage is TRBJ2-5; perhaps TRBD1 as D (6 bases). CDR3 length: 13 amino acids. CDR1 and CDR2 (germline): MNHNY, SVGAGI (reference sequence). V was shortened by 8 bases and J by 5 bases, with 15 bases between the two germline ends. The CDR3 bases are TGTGCCAGCTTGGACAGACCGCGGGAGACCCAGTACTTC. Protein product: CASLDRPRETQYF.

V usage is TRBV6-5 and J usage is TRBJ1-1; D is uncertain. Germline V gene data show CDR1 as MNHEY and CDR2 as SVGAGI. Deletions cut 2 bases from V and 4 bases from J, with 11 bases between. The CDR3 length is 14 residues. The CDR3 DNA reads TGTGCCAGCAGTTACACTCGATCGGGCACTGAAGCTTTCTTT. It translates to CASSYTRSGTEAFF.

V gene TRBV9 combines with J gene TRBJ1-6; D is perhaps TRBD1 (5 bases). The CDR3 contains 17 residues. The germline gives CDR1 SGDLS, CDR2 YYNGEE. V was pared by 0 bases and J by 4 bases, with 14 bases between. This CDR3 is CASSVDRTPDYNSPLHF. The CDR3 DNA reads as TGTGCCAGCAGCGTAGACCGGACACCTGATTATAATTCACCCCTCCACTTT. Supplemented by reference TRBV9 and TRBJ1-6, the full variable domain reads DSGVTQTPKHLITATGQRVTLRCSPRSGDLSVYWYQQSLDQGLQFLIQYYNGEERAKGNILERFSAQQFPDLHSELNLSSLELGDSALYFCASSVDRTPDYNSPLHFGNGTRLTVT.

This chain links TRBV4-1 with TRBJ1-2, with 8 bases matching TRBD1. This CDR3 comprises 15 residues. V gave up 3 bases and J gave up 5 bases; unmatched junction bases: 8. The germline V gene encodes CDR1 MGHRA and CDR2 YSYEKL. The CDR3 here is CASSQSAQGEYGYTF. In nucleotides, the CDR3 is TGCGCCAGCAGCCAGTCGGCACAGGGGGAGTATGGCTACACCTTC.

This clone was seen a few times. The chain is built from TRBV28 and TRBJ1-4; D is uncertain. CDR1 is MDHEN and CDR2 is SYDVKM in the germline V gene. The CDR3 consists of 15 residues. Deletions cut 6 bases from V and 8 bases from J, with 19 bases between. This CDR3 is CASSLPGFLTEKLFF. Here the CDR3 DNA reads TGTGCCAGCAGCCTGCCGGGATTTCTAACAGAAAAACTGTTTTTT.

The gene calls are TRBV9 and TRBJ2-1; 8 bases align to TRBD2. With 3 bases clipped from V and 1 base from J, the junction kept 6 bases outside the gene matches. This CDR3 has 16 amino acids. Looked up from germline, CDR1 is SGDLS and CDR2 is YYNGEE. CDR3 in DNA: TGTGCCAGCAGCGGGGCCGGGACTAGTTCCTACAATGAGCAGTTCTTC. This translates into CASSGAGTSSYNEQFF.

The rearrangement links TRBV29-1 to TRBJ2-3; 12 bases fit TRBD2. V shed 0 bases and J 2 bases; nucleotides not matched to a gene: 3. This CDR3 comprises 16 residues. Germline V gives CDR1 SQVTM, CDR2 ANQGSEA. As DNA, the CDR3 is TGCAGCGTTGAAGATAGGACTAGCGGGATCACAGATACGCAGTATTTT. Encoded protein: CSVEDRTSGITDTQYF.

This rearrangement joins TRBV5-1 to TRBJ2-2, with 7 bases fitting TRBD2. V was clipped by 3 bases and J by 0 bases; unmatched bases: 5. The germline CDR1 and CDR2 sequences are SGHRS and YFSETQ. The CDR3 has 16 residues. The DNA of the CDR3 is TGCGCCAGCAGCTCCGGGGGGTTCGCGAACACCGGGGAGCTGTTTTTT. Translating it yields CASSSGGFANTGELFF.

This chain uses TRBV5-4 with TRBJ2-1; D ambiguous. Trimming removed 0 bases at V and 6 bases at J, with 19 bases between. The CDR3 has 17 amino acids. The germline V gene encodes CDR1 SGHNT and CDR2 YYREEE (reference sequence). This CDR3 reads CASSLAFGLEVGNEQFF. In DNA, the CDR3 is TGTGCCAGCAGCTTGGCCTTTGGATTAGAGGTAGGCAATGAGCAGTTCTTC. The whole variable domain, remainder taken from reference TRBV5-4 and TRBJ2-1, is ETGVTQSPTHLIKTRGQQVTLRCSSQSGHNTVSWYQQALGQGPQFIFQYYREEENGRGNFPPRFSGLQFPNYSSELNVNALELDDSALYLCASSLAFGLEVGNEQFFGPGTRLTVL.

The chain combines TRBV7-2 with TRBJ1-1; D gene unclear. From germline, CDR1 is SGHTA and CDR2 FQGNSA. The V and J ends lost 4 bases and 2 bases respectively, with 14 bases between them. The CDR3 has 15 residues. CDR3 coding DNA: TGTGCCAGCAGCTCCGACAAGGCCCCTAACACTGAAGCTTTCTTT. The encoded protein is CASSSDKAPNTEAFF.

Of note for this clone: At one end, the junction sequence differs from germline, possibly due to a read error. This chain uses TRBV28 with TRBJ1-5; 7 nucleotides line up with TRBD1. CDR1 MDHEN and CDR2 SYDVKM come from the germline V gene. The CDR3 has 15 residues. CDR3: CASSSRQGVTQPQNF. CDR3 nucleotides: TGTGCCAGCAGTTCTCGACAGGGTGTTACTCAGCCCCAGAATTTT.

This clone was detected only once. The rearrangement links TRBV6-5 to TRBJ2-2; D remains unclear. Germline loops: CDR1 MNHEY, CDR2 SVGAGI. Trimming shortened V by 2 bases and J by 0 bases, and 7 bases separated the two germline ends. There are 15 residues in the CDR3. For the CDR3, the DNA is TGTGCCAGCAGTTACGACTTTACGAACACCGGGGAGCTGTTTTTT. It encodes CASSYDFTNTGELFF.

V gene TRBV9 combines with J gene TRBJ2-1, with TRBD2 matching 12 bases. Germline V gives CDR1 SGDLS, CDR2 YYNGEE. J gave up 9 bases and V 3 bases, and 10 bases lay outside the gene matches. The CDR3 has 16 residues. The CDR3: CASSATSGGSFGEQFF. In DNA form, the CDR3 reads TGTGCCAGCAGCGCAACTAGCGGGGGGTCTTTTGGTGAGCAGTTCTTC.

The gene calls are TRBV2 and TRBJ1-3, with 8 nucleotides matching TRBD1. From germline, CDR1 is SNHLY and CDR2 FYNNEI. The CDR3 is made up of 13 amino acids. Germline trimming cut 9 bases from V and 2 bases from J; bases unmatched to any gene: 3. Written as DNA, the CDR3 is TGTGCCAGTCAACAGGGGGCTGGAAACACCATATATTTT. It codes for CASQQGAGNTIYF.